What follows is one T cell receptor (beta chain) and its context. This sample was taken from a study of technical replicates of blood from several donors. Germline CDR1 and CDR2: SSHAT and FNYEAQ (reference sequence). The CDR3 has 15 residues. With 3 bases clipped from V and 4 bases from J, the junction kept 5 bases outside the gene matches. Only in-frame clones appear in the TCRdb table, and some are missing; sequencing was by immunoSEQ multiplex PCR. The table records around 63,000 clones, 80% to 95% of them present only once. Material for sequencing was PBMCs. The V call is TRBV7-7, the J call TRBJ1-3; TRBD1 matches 8 bases. The origin of this receptor is a human donor in good health. Some clones in this sample may be carry-over from other donors' samples. The CDR3 sequence is CASSFGQGAGNTIYF. The CDR3 coding sequence is TGTGCCAGCAGCTTTGGACAGGGCGCGGGAAACACCATATATTTT.